The 9 T cell receptor beta chains below were found in one sample sequenced in a study of cytomegalovirus exposure and HLA in healthy donors. Primers included in the PCR were 60 Vbeta and 13 Jbeta primers. Profiled with immunoSEQ multiplex PCR; TCRdb holds only in-frame clones, not every one. The table has about 180,000 clones, more than 65% seen once. Sequenced: PBMCs. These receptors were taken from a young woman in good health and CMV-seropositive.

The CDR3: CASSDEDRISNQPQHF. DNA of the CDR3: TGTGCCAGCAGTGATGAGGACAGGATTAGCAATCAGCCCCAGCATTTT. The rearrangement uses TRBV2 and TRBJ1-5; 7 positions match TRBD1. The V gene end was trimmed by 3 bases and the J gene end by 0 bases; junction bases not matched to a gene: 5. This CDR3 has 16 residues. Germline V gene data show CDR1 as SNHLY and CDR2 as FYNNEI.

This sequence joins TRBV5-6 and TRBJ1-1, with TRBD1 matching 8 bases. V lost 2 bases and J lost 10; bases outside the gene matches: 4. This CDR3 comprises 12 residues. Per the germline V gene, CDR1 is SGHDT and CDR2 is YYEEEE. The CDR3 sequence is CASSLRTGLAFF. CDR3 in DNA: TGTGCCAGCAGCTTAAGGACAGGGCTAGCTTTCTTT.

V gene TRBV28 combines with J gene TRBJ1-2, with D perhaps TRBD1 (6 bases). The CDR3 loop spans 13 amino acids. Looked up from germline, CDR1 is MDHEN and CDR2 is SYDVKM. With 6 bases removed from V and 8 bases from J, the gap between germline ends came to 16 bases. For the CDR3, the DNA is TGTGCCAGCAGCCCAGGGGTGGAGTTGGGCTACACCTTC. Encoded protein: CASSPGVELGYTF.

In this sample, this clone turned up once. This specimen includes other DNA sequences encoding the same CDR3. The rearrangement links TRBV7-2 to TRBJ2-7; weak D call: TRBD1 (6 bases). The CDR3 is 14 residues long. Germline V gene lookup returns CDR1 SGHTA and CDR2 FQGNSA. The V end was cut by 1 base, the J end by 3 bases, with 10 bases between. The DNA of the CDR3 is TGTGCCAGCAGCTTAGGAACAGGGAGCTACGAGCAGTACTTC. Its protein product is CASSLGTGSYEQYF.

The chain recombines TRBV5-1 with TRBJ2-3; 11 positions match TRBD2. The CDR3 spans 16 residues. The V and J ends lost 4 bases and 3 bases, in that order; junction bases with no gene match: 7. Germline V gene lookup returns CDR1 SGHRS and CDR2 YFSETQ. The chain's CDR3 is CASSPGTSGRTDTQYF. The CDR3 nucleotides read TGCGCCAGCAGCCCCGGGACTAGCGGACGTACAGATACGCAGTATTTT.

This clone was picked up one time. The chain is built from TRBV2 and TRBJ2-3; TRBD2 matches 8 bases. J lost 1 base, V lost 7 bases, and 10 bases had no gene match. There are 16 residues in the CDR3. Germline V gene sequence: CDR1 SNHLY, CDR2 FYNNEI. The CDR3 DNA reads TGTGCCAGCATTATAAGAACGGGGGGGCGCACAGATACGCAGTATTTT. It encodes CASIIRTGGRTDTQYF.

This chain uses TRBV7-2 with TRBJ1-6, with 8 bases matching TRBD1. CDR1 and CDR2 (germline): SGHTA, FQGNSA. With 5 bases clipped from V and 7 bases from J, the junction kept 7 bases outside the gene matches. The CDR3 runs 15 residues. In DNA, the CDR3 is TGTGCCAGCAGCCCTCAGACAGGGGTAAATTCACCCCTCCACTTT. Protein sequence: CASSPQTGVNSPLHF.

J is TRBJ1-5 and V is TRBV15; 7 nucleotides agree with TRBD1. The CDR3 consists of 19 residues. Germline trimming cut 5 bases from V and 6 bases from J; bases unmatched to any gene: 22. Germline V gene lookup returns CDR1 LNHNV and CDR2 YYDKDF (reference sequence). The CDR3 reads CATSGLPGQRVVGSQPQHF. The CDR3 DNA is TGTGCCACCAGCGGCTTACCGGGACAGCGGGTTGTGGGGAGTCAGCCCCAGCATTTT.

This clone was seen once. Relative to the germline gene, one junction end is altered; a read error may explain this. The V and J genes are TRBV7-9 and TRBJ2-7, with 7 bases fitting TRBD1. Germline lookup yields CDR1 SEHNR and CDR2 FQNEAQ (reference sequence). The CDR3 covers 16 residues. For the CDR3, the DNA is TGTTCCAGCAGCTTACGGACAGGAGACAGGTCCTACGAGCAGTACTTC. The encoded protein is CSSSLRTGDRSYEQYF.